Here is one T cell receptor beta chain with its context. Sequencing used immunoSEQ multiplex PCR; TCRdb keeps in-frame clones, though not all of them. The data show more than 250,000 clones, about nine tenths seen once. With 11 bases clipped from V and 14 bases from J, the junction kept 18 bases outside the gene matches. Germline assignment: CDR1 SEHNR and CDR2 FQNEAQ (reference sequence). The CDR3 covers 14 residues. These data belong to a study of cytomegalovirus exposure and HLA in healthy donors. This TCR was sampled from a woman in her 30s in good health and CMV-seropositive. Sequenced sample: PBMCs. The rearrangement uses TRBV7-9 and TRBJ1-6; 7 positions match TRBD1. CDR3 in amino acids: CAGTTGTESITLHF. The DNA of the CDR3 is TGTGCCGGCACTACCGGGACAGAGTCAATCACCCTCCACTTT. Filled out from reference TRBV7-9 and TRBJ1-6, the complete variable domain reads DTGVSQNPRHKITKRGQNVTFRCDPISEHNRLYWYRQTLGQGPEFLTYFQNEAQLEKSRLLSDRFSAERPKGSFSTLEIQRTEQGDSAMYLCAGTTGTESITLHFGNGTRLTVT.